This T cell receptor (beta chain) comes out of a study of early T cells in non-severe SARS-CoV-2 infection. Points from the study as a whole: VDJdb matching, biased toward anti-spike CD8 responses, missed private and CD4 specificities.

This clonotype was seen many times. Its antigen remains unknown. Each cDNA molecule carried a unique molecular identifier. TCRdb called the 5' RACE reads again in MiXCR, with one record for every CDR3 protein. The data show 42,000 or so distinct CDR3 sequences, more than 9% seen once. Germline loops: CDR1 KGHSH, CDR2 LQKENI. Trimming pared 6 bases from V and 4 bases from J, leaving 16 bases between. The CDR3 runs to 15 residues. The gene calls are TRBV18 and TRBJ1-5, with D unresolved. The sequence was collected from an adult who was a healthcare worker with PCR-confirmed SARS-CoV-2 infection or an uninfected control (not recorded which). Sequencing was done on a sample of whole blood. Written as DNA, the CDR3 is TGTGCCAGCTCCCCCGGAGCAGGTTCGAATCAGCCCCAGCATTTT. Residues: CASSPGAGSNQPQHF. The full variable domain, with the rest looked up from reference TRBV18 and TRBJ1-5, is NAGVMQNPRHLVRRRGQEARLRCSPMKGHSHVYWYRQLPEEGLKFMVYLQKENIIDESGMPKERFSAEFPKEGPSILRIQQVVRGDSAAYFCASSPGAGSNQPQHFGDGTRLSIL.